This T cell receptor (beta chain) comes out of a study of cytomegalovirus exposure and HLA in healthy donors. Study-wide background: Earlier, 180 million or so T cells were analyzed, and over 95 million unique TCR beta sequences were found among them. Among the roughly 370 genotyped donors, approximately 82% were placed in the Caucasian-associated ancestry cluster. Study observations and caveats: The HLA-A and HLA-B alleles of most subjects were reportedly predicted accurately from TCR beta sequences. In a later analysis, most CMV-associated TCR beta chains appeared HLA-restricted.

Regarding this clone: The antigen remains unidentified.

With 60 Vbeta and 13 Jbeta primers, the PCR was carried out. The repertoire was sequenced with immunoSEQ multiplex PCR; TCRdb's copy has only in-frame clones and lacks some. The sample carries some 120,000 clones, around 79% recorded once. The CDR3 consists of 16 residues. CDR1 and CDR2 (germline): SNHLY, FYNNEI. Unmatched junction bases numbered 13, after V lost 5 bases and J lost 8 bases. This chain uses TRBV2 with TRBJ2-3; TRBD2 matches at 10 bases. The receptor was derived from a woman between 35 and 50 years old in good health and CMV-seronegative. Sequenced sample: PBMCs. In DNA, the CDR3 is TGTGCCAGCAGTTGGGGCGGACTAGCGGACGTTGGTACGCAGTATTTT. Translating it yields CASSWGGLADVGTQYF.